This T cell receptor (beta chain) was found in a study of blood T cell repertoires in COVID-19. This CDR3 is 13 amino acids long. The germline V gene has CDR1 KGHSH and CDR2 LQKENI. J lost 4 bases, V lost 4 bases, and 4 bases had no gene match. The authors' processing: Scientists estimated how many nucleated cells there were by amplifying reference gene primers. Generated by immunoSEQ multiplex PCR, the TCRdb table keeps only in-frame clones and is missing some. That table supplies the V and J calls and clone size; D and trimming were determined from the DNA. The sample includes roughly 130,000 clones, about 85% seen only once; the top ten take about 2.5%.

This chain joins TRBV18 and TRBJ2-7, with TRBD1 identical over 7 bases. The sequence came from a human donor with COVID-19, enrolled during active disease. The donor label of this sample is uncertain. The specimen was peripheral blood. CDR3 DNA sequence: TGTGCCAGCTCACAAGGGGGCCCGTACGAGCAGTACTTC. It specifies CASSQGGPYEQYF. The full variable domain, with the rest looked up from reference TRBV18 and TRBJ2-7, is NAGVMQNPRHLVRRRGQEARLRCSPMKGHSHVYWYRQLPEEGLKFMVYLQKENIIDESGMPKERFSAEFPKEGPSILRIQQVVRGDSAAYFCASSQGGPYEQYFGPGTRLTVT.